This T cell receptor (beta chain) was recovered during a study of blood T cell repertoires in COVID-19. Background on the study: Spain, Italy and the United States supplied samples that represented acute and convalescent COVID-19.

A few counts support this clone. Under the authors' procedure: The authors estimated nucleated cell counts from reference gene primer amplification. Assay used: immunoSEQ multiplex PCR; TCRdb lists only in-frame clones, some missing. Clone size and the V and J calls come from that table; the DNA yielded D and trimming. The sample contains roughly 250,000 clones, approximately 91% of which appear only once. Germline CDR1 is SGHRS and CDR2 is YFSETQ. V shed 1 base, J shed 8 bases, and the junction held 5 bases outside the gene matches. This CDR3 spans 15 amino acids. Those enrolled in Seattle joined during active infection and were followed longitudinally afterward.

The rearrangement links TRBV5-1 to TRBJ1-6, with 8 bases lining up with TRBD1. Sequenced input: peripheral blood. The TCR sequence derives from a person aged 18 to 29 with COVID-19, enrolled during active disease. CDR3 sequence reads: CASSLMDRAYSPLHF. The CDR3 DNA reads TGCGCCAGCAGCTTGATGGACAGGGCCTATTCACCCCTCCACTTT. Full variable domain (rest looked up from reference TRBV5-1 and TRBJ1-6): KAGVTQTPRYLIKTRGQQVTLSCSPISGHRSVSWYQQTPGQGLQFLFEYFSETQRNKGNFPGRFSGRQFSNSRSEMNVSTLELGDSALYLCASSLMDRAYSPLHFGNGTRLTVT.